This T cell receptor (beta chain) is drawn from a study of post-analysis software for immune sequencing data. Of note for this clonotype: Its antigen is not identified.

Unique-molecular-identifier-tagged TCR beta cDNA libraries were used. TCRdb re-called the PCR reads through MiXCR, storing one row per CDR3 protein. Of hundreds of thousands of distinct CDR3 sequences detected, 30% appear once; the ten largest clones hold about 0.5%. This CDR3 is 15 amino acids long. The V gene end was trimmed by 5 bases and the J gene end by 4 bases; junction bases not matched to a gene: 10. Germline V gene lookup returns CDR1 SGHTA and CDR2 FQGNSA. Broader study findings: Controls showed significantly higher normalized Chao1 diversity than did multiple sclerosis patients. Elevated frequency relative to controls characterized four or five TRBV segments in patients, TRBV5-6, TRBV5-1 and TRBV20-1 among them.

The receptor comes from a girl aged 10-17 years with multiple sclerosis. Sequencing input: blood. V gene TRBV7-2 combines with J gene TRBJ2-7, with TRBD2 matching 8 bases. This CDR3 is CASSPQAGAKYEQYF. DNA for the CDR3: TGTGCCAGCAGCCCACAAGCGGGAGCAAAGTACGAGCAGTACTTC.